Following are 27 T cell receptor beta chains from one sample sequenced in a study of cytomegalovirus exposure and HLA in healthy donors (dated by TCRdb to the late 2010s). Receptors were amplified or captured by the immunoSEQ multiplex PCR assay. The multiplex PCR relied on a mix of 60 forward primers for TCR Vbeta segments and 13 reverse primers for TCR Jbeta segments. Drawn from immuneACCESS, this table holds only the in-frame rearrangements with V and J called that TCRdb kept. Clones are partly lost; checked studies trace under half to an unresolved V gene and leave the rest unexplained. The sample's clone listing holds more than 200,000 clones. The ten most abundant clones make up roughly 0.98% of the sample. Sequenced input: PBMCs. These receptors were taken from a woman between 25 and 40 years old in good health and CMV-seropositive.

The chain uses TRBV6-5 and TRBJ1-3; 9 bases map to TRBD1. Germline CDR1 is MNHEY and CDR2 is SVGAGI. The ends lost 0 bases at V and 1 base at J; junction bases unmatched: 1. The CDR3 sequence is 16 residues long. The CDR3 DNA follows: TGTGCCAGCAGTTACTCGGGGACAGGGTCTGGAAACACCATATATTTT. This sequence encodes CASSYSGTGSGNTIYF.

The gene calls are TRBV30 and TRBJ1-2; TRBD1 is a possible D gene (5 bases). With 1 base removed from V and 4 bases from J, the gap between germline ends came to 7 bases. CDR1 is GTSNPN, CDR2 SVGIG, per germline (reference sequence). This CDR3 contains 12 residues. The CDR3 loop reads CAWSAGGYGYTF. CDR3 nucleotides: TGTGCCTGGAGTGCCGGGGGCTATGGCTACACCTTC.

The J gene is TRBJ2-2, the V gene TRBV10-2; 7 bases fit TRBD1. The ends lost 6 bases at V and 7 bases at J; junction bases unmatched: 5. This CDR3 has 13 residues. CDR1 is WSHSY, CDR2 SAAADI, per germline. CDR3: CASRLTGLGELFF. The DNA of the CDR3 is TGCGCCAGCAGGCTGACAGGGCTCGGGGAGCTGTTTTTT.

The J gene is TRBJ1-4, the V gene TRBV2; 8 bases agree with TRBD1. The CDR3 is 15 residues long. In germline, CDR1 is SNHLY, CDR2 FYNNEI. J lost 7 bases, V lost 6 bases, and 10 bases had no gene match. The CDR3 DNA sequence: TGTGCCAGCAGCTTTGGACAGGGAGGGTTTGAAAAACTGTTTTTT. Protein product: CASSFGQGGFEKLFF.

V gene TRBV27 combines with J gene TRBJ2-7; no clear D. Germline V gene data show CDR1 as MNHEY and CDR2 as SMNVEV (reference sequence). Trimming removed 6 bases from V and 6 bases from J, with 12 bases in between. The CDR3 covers 12 residues. The CDR3 DNA follows: TGTGCCAGCAGCCTTTTGAGTGGCGAGCAGTACTTC. This gives the protein CASSLLSGEQYF.

About this clone itself: No conserved phenylalanine or tryptophan ends this CDR3, so it is likely a read error. The V call is TRBV29-1, the J call TRBJ1-1, with TRBD1 as a possible D gene (6 bases). V lost 4 bases, J lost 9 bases, and 15 bases lay in between. The CDR3 is made up of 12 amino acids. The germline V gene has CDR1 SQVTM and CDR2 ANQGSEA. The CDR3 sequence is CSVAGTQLKAFS. The CDR3 DNA is TGCAGCGTTGCAGGGACACAGCTTAAAGCTTTCTCT.

In DNA, the CDR3 is TGTGCCAGCAGTTCCGGGACAGGGAGACAGCCCCAGCATTTT. Residues: CASSSGTGRQPQHF. The chain is built from TRBV28 and TRBJ1-5; 9 positions agree with TRBD1. Germline V gene lookup returns CDR1 MDHEN and CDR2 SYDVKM. There are 14 residues in the CDR3. The junction had 5 bases not matched to a gene; V was cut back by 4 bases and J by 7 bases.

The rearrangement joins TRBV4-3 to TRBJ2-1; D is uncertain. Trimming cost V 0 bases and J 4 bases, with 16 bases left between them. Germline CDR1 reads LGHNA; CDR2 reads YSLEER. The CDR3 runs to 17 residues. The CDR3 DNA is TGCGCCAGCAGCCAAGAGGTCTACCTCAATCTTTACAATGAGCAGTTCTTC. Translation gives CASSQEVYLNLYNEQFF.

The V and J genes are TRBV2 and TRBJ2-2; TRBD1 matches 8 bases. The germline V gene has CDR1 SNHLY and CDR2 FYNNEI. Trimming at V came to 4 bases and at J to 5 bases, leaving 6 bases not matched to a gene. The CDR3 loop spans 15 amino acids. The CDR3 protein is CASSGQGLTTGELFF. The CDR3 DNA reads as TGTGCCAGCAGTGGACAGGGGTTGACGACCGGGGAGCTGTTTTTT.

CDR3 nucleotide sequence: TGTGCCAGTAGTGGCCCCCCGGGACTAGCGGGAGCAAAACGCCATGAGCAGTTCTTC. It codes for CASSGPPGLAGAKRHEQFF. This chain links TRBV19 with TRBJ2-1; 14 nucleotides align to TRBD2. From germline, CDR1 is LNHDA and CDR2 SQIVND (reference sequence). Unmatched junction bases numbered 17, after V lost 5 bases and J lost 8 bases. The CDR3 consists of 19 residues.

The gene calls are TRBV9 and TRBJ2-2, with a tentative D call TRBD2 (6 bases). V shed 0 bases and J shed 6 bases, with 9 bases lying between them. CDR1 and CDR2 from the germline V gene are SGDLS and YYNGEE. This CDR3 comprises 14 residues. CDR3 in amino acids: CASSVVLAPGELFF. CDR3 sequence (DNA): TGTGCCAGCAGCGTAGTACTAGCCCCCGGGGAGCTGTTTTTT. Drawing the rest from reference TRBV9 and TRBJ2-2, the complete variable domain is DSGVTQTPKHLITATGQRVTLRCSPRSGDLSVYWYQQSLDQGLQFLIQYYNGEERAKGNILERFSAQQFPDLHSELNLSSLELGDSALYFCASSVVLAPGELFFGEGSRLTVL.

The rearrangement uses TRBV23-1 and TRBJ2-5, with TRBD1 matching over 9 bases. TRBV23-1 falls under the ORF class, with uncertain function. V was clipped by 2 bases and J by 5 bases; unmatched bases: 12. The CDR3 covers 17 residues. CDR3 protein: CASSQTTRDREGETQYF. The CDR3 bases are TGCGCCAGCAGTCAAACGACCCGGGACAGGGAGGGGGAGACCCAGTACTTC.

This chain links TRBV5-1 with TRBJ2-1; no reliable D call. CDR1 SGHRS and CDR2 YFSETQ come from the germline V gene. This CDR3 region has 13 residues. V gave up 0 bases and J gave up 10 bases, with 11 bases separating them. The CDR3 reads CASSLAPPREQFF. The CDR3 DNA reads TGCGCCAGCAGCTTGGCCCCCCCGCGAGAGCAGTTCTTC.

The chain links TRBV5-1 to TRBJ1-1, with D perhaps TRBD1 (6 bases). The V and J ends lost 0 bases and 0 bases respectively, with 15 bases between them. In germline, CDR1 is SGHRS, CDR2 YFSETQ. The CDR3 covers 17 residues. The CDR3 sequence is CASSLAGTTIMNTEAFF. Written as DNA, the CDR3 is TGCGCCAGCAGCTTGGCCGGGACAACCATCATGAACACTGAAGCTTTCTTT.

CDR3 sequence reads: CASTWGEGRIPYTF. DNA for the CDR3: TGTGCCAGCACCTGGGGGGAGGGGCGAATTCCCTACACCTTC. The gene calls are TRBV5-6 and TRBJ1-2; possibly TRBD1 for D (5 bases). Germline loops: CDR1 SGHDT, CDR2 YYEEEE. CDR3 size: 14 residues. Trimming removed 6 bases at V and 10 bases at J, with 22 bases between.

This chain links TRBV7-9 with TRBJ1-5, with D possibly being TRBD1 (6 bases). This CDR3 region has 14 residues. V lost 4 bases and J lost 6, with 13 bases in between. Germline V gene sequence: CDR1 SEHNR, CDR2 FQNEAQ (reference sequence). DNA for the CDR3: TGTGCCAGCAGCTCCACATGGGGGCTTCAGCCCCAGCATTTT. This codes for CASSSTWGLQPQHF.

The chain joins TRBV9 to TRBJ2-2, with a possible D match to TRBD1 (5 bases). V was cut by 4 bases and J by 8 bases, with 12 bases left in between. Germline V gene data show CDR1 as SGDLS and CDR2 as YYNGEE. This CDR3 spans 13 amino acids. CDR3 in DNA: TGTGCCAGCAGCCCTTCCAGACAGGGGGAGCTGTTTTTT. The encoded protein is CASSPSRQGELFF. The full variable domain, its missing parts supplied by reference TRBV9 and TRBJ2-2, is DSGVTQTPKHLITATGQRVTLRCSPRSGDLSVYWYQQSLDQGLQFLIQYYNGEERAKGNILERFSAQQFPDLHSELNLSSLELGDSALYFCASSPSRQGELFFGEGSRLTVL.

The J gene is TRBJ1-2, the V gene TRBV28; possible D gene TRBD1, 6 bases. V shed 9 bases and J shed 2 bases, with 16 bases lying between them. This CDR3 has 14 residues. The V gene's germline CDR1 is MDHEN and CDR2 SYDVKM. CDR3 sequence reads: CASTVGGGNYGYTF. The CDR3 DNA follows: TGTGCCAGTACGGTGGGGGGGGGCAACTATGGCTACACCTTC.

The chain carries TRBV11-2 and TRBJ2-3; D perhaps matches TRBD2 (6 bases). V was clipped by 1 base and J by 5 bases, with 19 bases between them. Per the germline V gene, CDR1 is SGHAT and CDR2 is FQNNGV. The CDR3 length is 17 residues. The chain's CDR3 is CASSLAPQRATRDTQYF. For the CDR3, the DNA is TGTGCCAGCAGCTTAGCCCCCCAGCGGGCCACCAGAGATACGCAGTATTTT.

The chain joins TRBV7-5 to TRBJ2-7; TRBD2 was called by the table and not checked on the DNA. TRBV7-5 is shown as a pseudogene. The CDR3 covers 14 residues. CDR3 amino acids: CARSRGTSGYEQYF. The CDR3 coding sequence is TGTGCCAGAAGCCGAGGGACTAGCGGGTACGAGCAGTACTTC.

V and J are TRBV10-2 and TRBJ1-1; 9 bases are a match to TRBD1. CDR3 size: 17 residues. The V gene's germline CDR1 is WSHSY and CDR2 SAAADI. Trimming at V came to 4 bases and at J to 5 bases, leaving 14 bases not matched to a gene. CDR3 sequence reads: CASSAADRGLRGTEAFF. The CDR3 bases are TGCGCCAGCAGTGCGGCGGACAGGGGACTCCGGGGAACTGAAGCTTTCTTT.

The chain links TRBV27 to TRBJ2-1; unclear D gene. The CDR3 is 14 amino acids. Trimming removed 5 bases from V and 10 bases from J, with 18 bases in between. Germline V gives CDR1 MNHEY, CDR2 SMNVEV (reference sequence). Here the CDR3 DNA reads TGTGCCAGCAGTCCATACGACCCTCCCGGGGAGCAGTTCTTC. Amino acid sequence: CASSPYDPPGEQFF.

The V and J genes are TRBV21-1 and TRBJ2-1; the D call of TRBD2 is as the table states it, not checked on the DNA. TRBV21-1 is a known pseudogene. CDR3 length: 17 residues. The CDR3 spells CASSKVTYRLAGREQFF. CDR3 DNA sequence: TGTGCCAGCAGCAAAGTTACATATCGGCTAGCGGGACGCGAGCAGTTCTTC.

The chain links TRBV5-1 to TRBJ1-4; no reliable D call. Germline CDR1 SGHRS, CDR2 YFSETQ. The CDR3 has 18 amino acids. Trimming removed 4 bases from V and 5 bases from J, with 24 bases in between. The CDR3, as DNA: TGCGCCAGCAGCAGTTCGACTGGCGGGTTGGGTTGGAATGAAAAACTGTTTTTT. It is translated as CASSSSTGGLGWNEKLFF. The variable domain in full, completed from reference TRBV5-1 and TRBJ1-4, reads KAGVTQTPRYLIKTRGQQVTLSCSPISGHRSVSWYQQTPGQGLQFLFEYFSETQRNKGNFPGRFSGRQFSNSRSEMNVSTLELGDSALYLCASSSSTGGLGWNEKLFFGSGTQLSVL.

The chain is built from TRBV5-6 and TRBJ1-3; D remains ambiguous. Germline CDR1 reads SGHDT; CDR2 reads YYEEEE. V lost 1 base, J lost 1 base, and 9 bases lay in between. This CDR3 comprises 15 residues. The CDR3 sequence: CASSLKGGSGNTIYF. The CDR3 DNA is TGTGCCAGCAGCTTGAAGGGAGGTTCTGGAAACACCATATATTTT.

The chain joins TRBV7-2 to TRBJ2-1, with 7 bases fitting TRBD2. This CDR3 spans 14 amino acids. CDR1 SGHTA and CDR2 FQGNSA come from the germline V gene. J lost 6 bases, V lost 1 base, and 3 bases had no gene match. CDR3 residues: CASSLGGGSNEQFF. The CDR3 coding sequence is TGTGCCAGCAGCTTAGGTGGCGGGAGCAATGAGCAGTTCTTC. Together with reference TRBV7-2 and TRBJ2-1, the CDR3 gives the full variable domain: GAGVSQSPSNKVTEKGKDVELRCDPISGHTALYWYRQSLGQGLEFLIYFQGNSAPDKSGLPSDRFSAERTGGSVSTLTIQRTQQEDSAVYLCASSLGGGSNEQFFGPGTRLTVL.

The rearrangement joins TRBV6-1 to TRBJ1-1; D is perhaps TRBD1 (5 bases). The V gene's germline CDR1 is MNHNS and CDR2 SASEGT. The ends were cut back, 5 bases at V and 1 base at J, with 11 bases in the middle. The CDR3 runs to 14 residues. The CDR3 nucleotides are TGTGCCAGCAGTCGGCCCACAGGGAACACTGAAGCTTTCTTT. It encodes CASSRPTGNTEAFF.